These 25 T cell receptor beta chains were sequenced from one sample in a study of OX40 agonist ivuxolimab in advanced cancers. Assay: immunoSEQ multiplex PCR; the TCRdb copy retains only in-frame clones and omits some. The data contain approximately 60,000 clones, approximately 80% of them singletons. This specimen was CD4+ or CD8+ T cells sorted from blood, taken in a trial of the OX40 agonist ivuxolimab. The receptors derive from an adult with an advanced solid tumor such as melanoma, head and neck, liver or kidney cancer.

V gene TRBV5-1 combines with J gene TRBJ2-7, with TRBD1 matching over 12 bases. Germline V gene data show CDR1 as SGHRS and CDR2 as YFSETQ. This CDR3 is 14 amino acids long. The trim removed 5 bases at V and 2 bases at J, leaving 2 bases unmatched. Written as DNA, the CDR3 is TGCGCCAGCAGTTGGGACAGGGGGCCCTACGAGCAGTACTTC. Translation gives CASSWDRGPYEQYF.

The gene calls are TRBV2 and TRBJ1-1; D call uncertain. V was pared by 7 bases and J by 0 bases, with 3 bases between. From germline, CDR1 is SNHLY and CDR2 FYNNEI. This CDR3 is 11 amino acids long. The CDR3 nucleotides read TGTGCCAGCAAGGTGAACACTGAAGCTTTCTTT. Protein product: CASKVNTEAFF. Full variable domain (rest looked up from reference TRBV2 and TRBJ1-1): EPEVTQTPSHQVTQMGQEVILRCVPISNHLYFYWYRQILGQKVEFLVSFYNNEISEKSEIFDDQFSVERPDGSNFTLKIRSTKLEDSAMYFCASKVNTEAFFGQGTRLTVV.

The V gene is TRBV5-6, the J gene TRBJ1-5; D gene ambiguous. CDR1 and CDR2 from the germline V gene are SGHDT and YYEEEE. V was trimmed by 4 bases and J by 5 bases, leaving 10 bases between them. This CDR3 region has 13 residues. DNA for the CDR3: TGTGCCAGCAGCACAAGGAGAGATCAGCCCCAGCATTTT. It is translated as CASSTRRDQPQHF. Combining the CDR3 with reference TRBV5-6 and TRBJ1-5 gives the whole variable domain DAGVTQSPTHLIKTRGQQVTLRCSPKSGHDTVSWYQQALGQGPQFIFQYYEEEERQRGNFPDRFSGHQFPNYSSELNVNALLLGDSALYLCASSTRRDQPQHFGDGTRLSIL.

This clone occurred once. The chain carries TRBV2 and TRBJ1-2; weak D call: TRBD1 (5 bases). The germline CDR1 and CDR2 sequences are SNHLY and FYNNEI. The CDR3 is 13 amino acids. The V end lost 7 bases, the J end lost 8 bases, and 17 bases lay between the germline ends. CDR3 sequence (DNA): TGTGCCAGCAACCTCGCGGAAGGGGACGGCTACACCTTC. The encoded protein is CASNLAEGDGYTF.

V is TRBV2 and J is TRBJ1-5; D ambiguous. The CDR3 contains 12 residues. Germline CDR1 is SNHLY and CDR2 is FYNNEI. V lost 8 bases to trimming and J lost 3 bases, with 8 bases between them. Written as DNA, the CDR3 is TGTGCCAGCGGCGGACCCAATCAGCCCCAGCATTTT. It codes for CASGGPNQPQHF.

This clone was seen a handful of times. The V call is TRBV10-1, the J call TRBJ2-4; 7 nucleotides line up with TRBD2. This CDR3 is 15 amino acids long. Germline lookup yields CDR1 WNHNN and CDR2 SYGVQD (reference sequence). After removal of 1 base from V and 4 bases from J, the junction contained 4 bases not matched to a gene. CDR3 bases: TGCGCCAGCAGTGAGTACGCCGGGAGGAAAAACATTCAGTACTTC. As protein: CASSEYAGRKNIQYF.

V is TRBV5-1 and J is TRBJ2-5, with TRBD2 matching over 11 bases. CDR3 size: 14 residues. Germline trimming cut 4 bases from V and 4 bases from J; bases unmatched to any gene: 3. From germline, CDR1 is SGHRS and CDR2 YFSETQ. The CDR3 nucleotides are TGCGCCAGCAGCCAGGGACTAGCGGTAGAGACCCAGTACTTC. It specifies CASSQGLAVETQYF.

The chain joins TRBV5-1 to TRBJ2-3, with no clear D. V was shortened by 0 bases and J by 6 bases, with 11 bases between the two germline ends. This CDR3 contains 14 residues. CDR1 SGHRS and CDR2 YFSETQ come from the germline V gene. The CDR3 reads CASSLVAPGDTQYF. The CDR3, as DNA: TGCGCCAGCAGCTTGGTGGCCCCGGGCGATACGCAGTATTTT.

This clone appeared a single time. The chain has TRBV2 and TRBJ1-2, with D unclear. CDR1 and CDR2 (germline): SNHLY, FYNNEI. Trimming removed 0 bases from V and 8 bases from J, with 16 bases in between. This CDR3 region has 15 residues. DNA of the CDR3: TGTGCCAGCAGTGAAGCGGTGGGTGAGGGCCGGGGCTACACCTTC. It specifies CASSEAVGEGRGYTF.

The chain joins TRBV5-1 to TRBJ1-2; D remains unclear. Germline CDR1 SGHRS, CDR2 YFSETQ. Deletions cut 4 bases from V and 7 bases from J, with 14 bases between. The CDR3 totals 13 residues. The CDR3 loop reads CASSPSGLVGYTF. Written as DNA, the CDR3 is TGCGCCAGCAGCCCGAGCGGTCTTGTTGGCTACACCTTC.

As DNA, the CDR3 is TGCGCCAGCAGCTTAAACCTAGCGGGGGATTACGAGCAGTACTTC. Residues: CASSLNLAGDYEQYF. The V and J genes are TRBV5-1 and TRBJ2-7; 10 bases fit TRBD2. The CDR3 has 15 amino acids. Per germline, CDR1 SGHRS and CDR2 YFSETQ. V shed 2 bases and J 4 bases; nucleotides not matched to a gene: 6. Full variable domain (missing parts from reference TRBV5-1 and TRBJ2-7): KAGVTQTPRYLIKTRGQQVTLSCSPISGHRSVSWYQQTPGQGLQFLFEYFSETQRNKGNFPGRFSGRQFSNSRSEMNVSTLELGDSALYLCASSLNLAGDYEQYFGPGTRLTVT.

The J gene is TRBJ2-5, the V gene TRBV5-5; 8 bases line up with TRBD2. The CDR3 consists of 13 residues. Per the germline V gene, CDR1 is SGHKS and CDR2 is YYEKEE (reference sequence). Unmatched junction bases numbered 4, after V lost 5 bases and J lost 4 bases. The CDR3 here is CASSRLAGETQYF. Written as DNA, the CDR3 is TGTGCCAGCAGTCGTCTAGCGGGAGAGACCCAGTACTTC.

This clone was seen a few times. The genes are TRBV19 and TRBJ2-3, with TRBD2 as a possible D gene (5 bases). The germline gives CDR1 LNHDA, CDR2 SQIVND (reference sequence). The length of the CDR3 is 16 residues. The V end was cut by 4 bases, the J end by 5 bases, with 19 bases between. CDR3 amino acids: CASSTPSGVGGDTQYF. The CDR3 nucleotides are TGTGCCAGTAGTACCCCCTCCGGGGTAGGAGGAGATACGCAGTATTTT.

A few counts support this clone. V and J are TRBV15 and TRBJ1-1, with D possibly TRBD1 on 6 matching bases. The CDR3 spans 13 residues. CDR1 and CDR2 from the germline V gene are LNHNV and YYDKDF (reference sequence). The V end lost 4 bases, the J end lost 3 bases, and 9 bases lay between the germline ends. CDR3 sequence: CATSTTGYTEAFF. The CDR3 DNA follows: TGTGCCACCAGCACAACAGGGTACACTGAAGCTTTCTTT. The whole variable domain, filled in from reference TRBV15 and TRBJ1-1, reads DAMVIQNPRYQVTQFGKPVTLSCSQTLNHNVMYWYQQKSSQAPKLLFHYYDKDFNNEADTPDNFQSRRPNTSFCFLDIRSPGLGDTAMYLCATSTTGYTEAFFGQGTRLTVV.

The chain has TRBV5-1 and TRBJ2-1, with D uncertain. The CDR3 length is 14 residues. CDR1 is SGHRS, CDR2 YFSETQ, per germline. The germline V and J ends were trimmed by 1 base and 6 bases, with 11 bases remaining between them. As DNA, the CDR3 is TGCGCCAGCAGCTTGTTTCTGGCTGGCAATGAGCAGTTCTTC. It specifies CASSLFLAGNEQFF.

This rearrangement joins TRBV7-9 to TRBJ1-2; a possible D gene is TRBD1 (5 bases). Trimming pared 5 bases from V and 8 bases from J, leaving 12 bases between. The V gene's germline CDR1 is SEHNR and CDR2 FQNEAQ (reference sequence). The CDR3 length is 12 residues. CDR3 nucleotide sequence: TGTGCCAGCAGCACGGACACTGGAGGCTACACCTTC. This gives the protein CASSTDTGGYTF.

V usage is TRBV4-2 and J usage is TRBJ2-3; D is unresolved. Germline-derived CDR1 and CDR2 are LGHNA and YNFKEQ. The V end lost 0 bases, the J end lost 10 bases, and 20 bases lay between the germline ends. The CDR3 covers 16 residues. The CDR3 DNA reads TGTGCCAGCAGCCAAGATTTGCGCGGACCCCTAGTGGCGCAGTATTTT. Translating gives CASSQDLRGPLVAQYF.

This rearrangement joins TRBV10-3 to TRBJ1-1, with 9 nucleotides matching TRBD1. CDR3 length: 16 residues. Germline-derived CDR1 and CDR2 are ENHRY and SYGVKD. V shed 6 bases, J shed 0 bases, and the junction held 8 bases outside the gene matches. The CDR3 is CAIRGPTGGLNTEAFF. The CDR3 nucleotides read TGTGCCATCAGAGGGCCGACAGGGGGACTGAACACTGAAGCTTTCTTT.

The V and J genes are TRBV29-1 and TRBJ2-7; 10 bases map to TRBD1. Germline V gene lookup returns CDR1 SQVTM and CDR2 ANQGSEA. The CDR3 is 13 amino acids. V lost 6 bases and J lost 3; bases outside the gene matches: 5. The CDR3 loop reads CSVGDRGHYEQYF. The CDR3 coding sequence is TGCAGCGTGGGGGACAGGGGACACTACGAGCAGTACTTC.

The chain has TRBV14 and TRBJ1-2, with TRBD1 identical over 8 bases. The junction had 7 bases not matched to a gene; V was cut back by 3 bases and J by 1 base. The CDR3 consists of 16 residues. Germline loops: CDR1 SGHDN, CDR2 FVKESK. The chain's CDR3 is CASSQGSTGVNYGYTF. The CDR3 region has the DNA TGTGCCAGCAGCCAGGGCTCGACAGGGGTTAACTATGGCTACACCTTC.

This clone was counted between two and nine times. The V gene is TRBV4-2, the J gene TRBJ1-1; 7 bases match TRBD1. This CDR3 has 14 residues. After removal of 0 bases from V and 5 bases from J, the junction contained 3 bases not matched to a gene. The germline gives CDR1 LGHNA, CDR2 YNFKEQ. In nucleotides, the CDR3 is TGTGCCAGCAGCCAAGACAGGGGGTCGACTGAAGCTTTCTTT. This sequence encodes CASSQDRGSTEAFF.

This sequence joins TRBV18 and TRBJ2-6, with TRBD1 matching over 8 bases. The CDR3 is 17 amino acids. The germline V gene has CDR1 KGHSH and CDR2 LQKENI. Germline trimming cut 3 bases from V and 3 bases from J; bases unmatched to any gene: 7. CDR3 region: CASSPDRVEYGANVLTF. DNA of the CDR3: TGTGCCAGCTCACCGGACAGGGTAGAGTATGGGGCCAACGTCCTGACTTTC.

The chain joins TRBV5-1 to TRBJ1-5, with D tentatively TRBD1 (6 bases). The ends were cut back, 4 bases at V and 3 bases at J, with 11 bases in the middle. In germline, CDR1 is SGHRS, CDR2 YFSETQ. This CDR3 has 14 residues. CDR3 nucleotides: TGCGCCAGCAGCCCTACAGGGAACAATCAGCCCCAGCATTTT. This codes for CASSPTGNNQPQHF.

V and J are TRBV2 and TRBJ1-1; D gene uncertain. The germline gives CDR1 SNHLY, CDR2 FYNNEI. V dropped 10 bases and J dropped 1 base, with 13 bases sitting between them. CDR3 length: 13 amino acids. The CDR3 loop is CATTTARNTEAFF. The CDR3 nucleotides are TGTGCCACCACGACGGCCCGGAACACTGAAGCTTTCTTT.

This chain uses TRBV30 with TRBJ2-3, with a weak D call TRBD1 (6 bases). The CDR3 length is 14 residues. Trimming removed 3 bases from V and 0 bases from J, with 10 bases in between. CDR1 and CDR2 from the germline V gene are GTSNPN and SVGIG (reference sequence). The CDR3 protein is CAWRWGPSTDTQYF. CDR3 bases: TGTGCCTGGAGGTGGGGGCCTAGCACAGATACGCAGTATTTT.